This TCR beta chain was documented in a study of shared clonotypes between healthy human individuals. The repertoire was sequenced with immunoSEQ multiplex PCR; TCRdb's copy has only in-frame clones and lacks some. The sample yields under 2,000,000 clones, about 95% seen once. Germline assignment: CDR1 SGHRS and CDR2 YFSETQ. The CDR3 has 14 residues. V gave up 1 base and J gave up 6 bases; unmatched junction bases: 6. As defined, naive CD8 cells were CD45RO-negative and positively selected for CCR7, with terminally differentiated effector memory CD45RA+ cells excluded. Donors included only healthy HIV-negative adults lacking recent acute infections or vaccinations.

The chain links TRBV5-1 to TRBJ2-7; 8 nucleotides agree with TRBD1. The sample consisted of naive CD8+ T cells sorted from blood. This receptor was identified in a man between 18 and 29 years old in good health. CDR3 coding DNA: TGCGCCAGCAGCTTGCCGACAGGGGACGGCGAGCAGTACTTC. Translation gives CASSLPTGDGEQYF.